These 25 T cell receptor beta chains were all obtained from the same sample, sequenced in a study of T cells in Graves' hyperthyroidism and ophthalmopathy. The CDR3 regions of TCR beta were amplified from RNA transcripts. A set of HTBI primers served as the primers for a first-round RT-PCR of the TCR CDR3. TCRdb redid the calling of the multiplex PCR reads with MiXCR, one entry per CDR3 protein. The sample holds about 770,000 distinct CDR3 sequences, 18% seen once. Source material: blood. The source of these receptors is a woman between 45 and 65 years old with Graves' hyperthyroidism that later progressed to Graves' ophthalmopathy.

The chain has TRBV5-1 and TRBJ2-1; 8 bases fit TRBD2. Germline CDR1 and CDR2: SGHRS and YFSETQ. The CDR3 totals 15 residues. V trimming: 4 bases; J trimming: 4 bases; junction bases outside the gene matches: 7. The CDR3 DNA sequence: TGCGCCAGCAGCCATCGGGGGGGGGATTACAATGAGCAGTTCTTC. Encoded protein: CASSHRGGDYNEQFF.

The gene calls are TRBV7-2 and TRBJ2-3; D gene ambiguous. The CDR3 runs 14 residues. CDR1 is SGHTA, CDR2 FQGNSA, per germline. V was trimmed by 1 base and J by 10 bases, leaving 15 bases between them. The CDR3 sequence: CASSLDPGPLPQYF. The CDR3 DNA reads TGTGCCAGCAGCTTAGATCCAGGACCTCTTCCGCAGTATTTT.

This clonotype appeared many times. CDR3 DNA: TGCAGTGCTCCACCCTCGGGAGGGGACTTAGATACGCAGTATTTT. Protein sequence: CSAPPSGGDLDTQYF. The chain has TRBV20-1 and TRBJ2-3; 8 bases fit TRBD2. The V gene end was trimmed by 5 bases and the J gene end by 5 bases; junction bases not matched to a gene: 12. The CDR3 has 15 amino acids. Germline loops: CDR1 DFQATT, CDR2 SNEGSKA (reference sequence).

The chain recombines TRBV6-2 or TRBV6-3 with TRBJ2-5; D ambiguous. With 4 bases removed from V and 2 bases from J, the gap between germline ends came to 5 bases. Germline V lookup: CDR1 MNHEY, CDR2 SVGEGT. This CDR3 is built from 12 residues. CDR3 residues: CASSSQQETQYF. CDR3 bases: TGTGCCAGCAGTTCGCAGCAAGAGACCCAGTACTTC.

The chain's CDR3 is CAISRTTDSPLHF. DNA of the CDR3: TGTGCCATCAGTCGGACTACGGATTCACCCCTCCACTTT. The chain recombines TRBV10-3 with TRBJ1-6; D uncertain. CDR1 and CDR2 from the germline V gene are ENHRY and SYGVKD. CDR3 size: 13 residues. The V end lost 5 bases, the J end lost 8 bases, and 10 bases lay between the germline ends.

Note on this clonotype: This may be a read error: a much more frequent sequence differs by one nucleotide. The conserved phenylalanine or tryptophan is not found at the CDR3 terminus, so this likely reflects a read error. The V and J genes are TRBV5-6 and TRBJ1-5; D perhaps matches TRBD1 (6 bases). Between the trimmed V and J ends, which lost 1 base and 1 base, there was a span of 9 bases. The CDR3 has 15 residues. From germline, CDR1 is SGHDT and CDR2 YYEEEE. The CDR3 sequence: CASSLHRESNQPQHS. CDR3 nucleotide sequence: TGTGCCAGCAGCTTGCACAGGGAGAGCAATCAGCCCCAGCATTCT.

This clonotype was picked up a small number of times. The CDR3 is CSARAGAANTEAFF. DNA for the CDR3: TGCAGTGCTAGAGCAGGGGCCGCGAACACTGAAGCTTTCTTT. The chain carries TRBV20-1 and TRBJ1-1; possible D gene TRBD1, 6 bases. The CDR3 spans 14 residues. Germline assignment: CDR1 DFQATT and CDR2 SNEGSKA (reference sequence). V lost 1 base, J lost 1 base, and 10 bases lay in between.

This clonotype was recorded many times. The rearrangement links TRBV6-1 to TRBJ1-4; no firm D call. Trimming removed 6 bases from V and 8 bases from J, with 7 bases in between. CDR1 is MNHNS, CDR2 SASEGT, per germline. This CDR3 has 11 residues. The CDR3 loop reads CASRQEEKLFF. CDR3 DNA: TGTGCCAGCAGACAAGAAGAAAAACTGTTTTTT.

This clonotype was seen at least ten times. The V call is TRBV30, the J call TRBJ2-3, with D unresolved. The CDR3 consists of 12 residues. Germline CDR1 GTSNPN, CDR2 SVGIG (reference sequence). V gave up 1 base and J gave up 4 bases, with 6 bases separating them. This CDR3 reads CAWSAEADTQYF. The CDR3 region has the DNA TGTGCCTGGAGTGCGGAAGCAGATACGCAGTATTTT.

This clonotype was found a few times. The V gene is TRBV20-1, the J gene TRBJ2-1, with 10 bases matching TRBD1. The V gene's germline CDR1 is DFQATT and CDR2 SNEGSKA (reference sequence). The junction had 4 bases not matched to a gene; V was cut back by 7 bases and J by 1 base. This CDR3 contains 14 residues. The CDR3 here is CSGKGQGSYNEQFF. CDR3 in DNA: TGCAGTGGTAAGGGACAGGGGTCCTACAATGAGCAGTTCTTC.

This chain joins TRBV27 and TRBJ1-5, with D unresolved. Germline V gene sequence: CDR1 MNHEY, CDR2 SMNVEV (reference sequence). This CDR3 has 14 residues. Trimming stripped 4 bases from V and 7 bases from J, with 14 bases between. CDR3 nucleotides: TGTGCCAGCAGTTCCCACGGTGAATACCAGCCCCAGCATTTT. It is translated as CASSSHGEYQPQHF.

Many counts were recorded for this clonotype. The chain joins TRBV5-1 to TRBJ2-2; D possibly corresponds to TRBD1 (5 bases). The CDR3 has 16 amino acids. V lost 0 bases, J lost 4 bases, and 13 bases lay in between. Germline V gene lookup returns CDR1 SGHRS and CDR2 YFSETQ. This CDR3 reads CASSLAVGASTGELFF. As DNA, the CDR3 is TGCGCCAGCAGCTTGGCCGTAGGGGCTAGCACCGGGGAGCTGTTTTTT. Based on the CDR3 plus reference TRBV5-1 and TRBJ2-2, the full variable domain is KAGVTQTPRYLIKTRGQQVTLSCSPISGHRSVSWYQQTPGQGLQFLFEYFSETQRNKGNFPGRFSGRQFSNSRSEMNVSTLELGDSALYLCASSLAVGASTGELFFGEGSRLTVL.

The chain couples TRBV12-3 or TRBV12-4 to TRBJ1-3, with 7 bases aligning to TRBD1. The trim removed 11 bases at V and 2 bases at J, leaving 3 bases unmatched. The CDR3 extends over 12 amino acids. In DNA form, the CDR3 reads TGTGCCGGCGGGACAGCTGGAAACACCATATATTTT. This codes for CAGGTAGNTIYF.

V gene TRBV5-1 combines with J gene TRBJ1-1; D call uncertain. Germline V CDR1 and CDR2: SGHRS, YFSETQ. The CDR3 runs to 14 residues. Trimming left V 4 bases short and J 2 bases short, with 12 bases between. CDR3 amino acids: CASSPDLVNTEAFF. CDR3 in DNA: TGCGCCAGCAGCCCGGACTTAGTTAACACTGAAGCTTTCTTT.

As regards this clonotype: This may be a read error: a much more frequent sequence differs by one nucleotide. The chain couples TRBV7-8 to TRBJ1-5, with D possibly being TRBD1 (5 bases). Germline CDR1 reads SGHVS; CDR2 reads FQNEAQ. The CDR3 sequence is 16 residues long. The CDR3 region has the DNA TGTGCCAGCAGCCGGGGGGTGTCGTCCCTCGCTCAGCCCCTGCATTTT. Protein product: CASSRGVSSLAQPLHF.

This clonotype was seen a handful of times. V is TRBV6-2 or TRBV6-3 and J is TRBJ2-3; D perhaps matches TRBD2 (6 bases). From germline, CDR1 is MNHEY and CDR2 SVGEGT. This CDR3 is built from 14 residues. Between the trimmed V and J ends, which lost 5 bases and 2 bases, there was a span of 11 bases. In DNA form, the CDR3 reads TGTGCCAGCAGTACGGGGGACTTCACAGATACGCAGTATTTT. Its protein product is CASSTGDFTDTQYF.

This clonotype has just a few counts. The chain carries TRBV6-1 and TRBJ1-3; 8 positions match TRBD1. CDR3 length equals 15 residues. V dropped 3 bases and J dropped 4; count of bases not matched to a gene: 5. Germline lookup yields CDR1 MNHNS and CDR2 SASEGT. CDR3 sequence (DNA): TGTGCCAGCAGTGAGCAGGGGGCGCGCGGAAACACCATATATTTT. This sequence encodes CASSEQGARGNTIYF.

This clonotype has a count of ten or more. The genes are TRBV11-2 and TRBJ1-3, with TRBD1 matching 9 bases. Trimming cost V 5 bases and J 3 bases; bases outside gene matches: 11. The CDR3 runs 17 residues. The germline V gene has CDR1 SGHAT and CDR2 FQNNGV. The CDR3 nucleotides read TGTGCCAGCAGCCGCTATTCCGGACAGGGGCTTGGAAACACCATATATTTT. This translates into CASSRYSGQGLGNTIYF.

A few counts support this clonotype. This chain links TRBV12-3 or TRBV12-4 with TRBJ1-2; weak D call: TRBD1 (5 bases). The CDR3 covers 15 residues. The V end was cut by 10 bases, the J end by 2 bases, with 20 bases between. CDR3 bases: TGTGCCACCGTCAGTTGGGCAGGGACGAACTATGGCTACACCTTC. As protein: CATVSWAGTNYGYTF.

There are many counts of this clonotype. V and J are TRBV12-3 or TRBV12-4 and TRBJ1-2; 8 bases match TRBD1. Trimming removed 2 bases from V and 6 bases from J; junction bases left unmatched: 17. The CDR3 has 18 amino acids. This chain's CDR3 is CASSLRQGARVRTDGYTF. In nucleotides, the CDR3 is TGTGCCAGCAGTTTAAGGCAGGGGGCGCGGGTTCGAACAGATGGCTACACCTTC.

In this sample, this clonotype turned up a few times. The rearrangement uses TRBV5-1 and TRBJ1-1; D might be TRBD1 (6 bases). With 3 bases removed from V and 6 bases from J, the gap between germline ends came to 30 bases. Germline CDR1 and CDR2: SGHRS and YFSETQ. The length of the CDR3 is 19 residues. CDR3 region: CASSYGTSLTWPEGPEAFF. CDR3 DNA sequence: TGCGCCAGCAGCTACGGGACATCATTGACTTGGCCGGAGGGCCCTGAAGCTTTCTTT.

CDR3 sequence reads: CAWSSGLGANVLTF. Here the CDR3 DNA reads TGTGCCTGGAGTTCAGGGTTGGGGGCCAACGTCCTGACTTTC. The J gene is TRBJ2-6, the V gene TRBV30; perhaps TRBD1 as D (5 bases). The CDR3 totals 14 residues. The V and J ends lost 2 bases and 4 bases respectively, with 9 bases between them. In germline, CDR1 is GTSNPN, CDR2 SVGIG (reference sequence).

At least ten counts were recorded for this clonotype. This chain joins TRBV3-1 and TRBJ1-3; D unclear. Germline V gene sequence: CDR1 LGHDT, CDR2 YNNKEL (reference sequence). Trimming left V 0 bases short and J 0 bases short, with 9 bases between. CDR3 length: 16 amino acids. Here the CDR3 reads CASSQDPGRSGNTIYF. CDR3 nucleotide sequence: TGTGCCAGCAGCCAAGATCCAGGTCGCTCTGGAAACACCATATATTTT. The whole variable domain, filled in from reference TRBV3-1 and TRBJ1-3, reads DTAVSQTPKYLVTQMGNDKSIKCEQNLGHDTMYWYKQDSKKFLKIMFSYNNKELIINETVPNRFSPKSPDKAHLNLHINSLELGDSAVYFCASSQDPGRSGNTIYFGEGSWLTVV.

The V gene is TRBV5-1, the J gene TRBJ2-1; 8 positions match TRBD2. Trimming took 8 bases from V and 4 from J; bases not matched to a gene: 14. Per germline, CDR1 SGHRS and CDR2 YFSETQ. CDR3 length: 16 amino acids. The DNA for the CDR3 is TGCGCCAGTCGGTTATCCTTGGCGGGAGGTTACAATGAGCAGTTCTTC. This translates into CASRLSLAGGYNEQFF.

The CDR3 loop reads CASSLEHRDQPQHF. In DNA, the CDR3 is TGCGCCAGCAGCTTGGAACATAGGGATCAGCCCCAGCATTTT. This chain uses TRBV5-1 with TRBJ1-5; D gene unclear. Germline V gene lookup returns CDR1 SGHRS and CDR2 YFSETQ. V was shortened by 0 bases and J by 5 bases, with 9 bases between the two germline ends. The CDR3 runs 14 residues.